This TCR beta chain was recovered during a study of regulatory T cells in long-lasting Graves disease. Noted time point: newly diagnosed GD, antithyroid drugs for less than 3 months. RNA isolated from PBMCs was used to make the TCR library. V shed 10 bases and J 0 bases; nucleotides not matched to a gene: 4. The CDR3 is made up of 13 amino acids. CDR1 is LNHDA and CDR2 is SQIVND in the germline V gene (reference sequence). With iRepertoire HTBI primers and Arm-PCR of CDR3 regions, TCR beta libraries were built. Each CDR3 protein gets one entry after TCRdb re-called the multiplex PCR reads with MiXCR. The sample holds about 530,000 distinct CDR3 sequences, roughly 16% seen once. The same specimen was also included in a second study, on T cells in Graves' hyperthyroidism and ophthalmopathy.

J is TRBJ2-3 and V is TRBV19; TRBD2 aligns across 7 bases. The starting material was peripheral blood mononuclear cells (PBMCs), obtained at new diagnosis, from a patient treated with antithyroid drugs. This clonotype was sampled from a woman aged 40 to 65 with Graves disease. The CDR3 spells CATSSGSTDTQYF. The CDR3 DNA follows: TGTGCCACCTCTAGCGGCAGCACAGATACGCAGTATTTT.